This T cell receptor beta chain was documented in a study of blood T cell repertoires in COVID-19. About the study: Samples of COVID-19 (acute and convalescent) were obtained from the United States, Italy and Spain. Nucleic acid was either cDNA or gDNA, and it came from T cells, B-cell-depleted T cells, or PBMCs.

Germline trimming cut 6 bases from V and 2 bases from J; bases unmatched to any gene: 7. The germline gives CDR1 MNHEY, CDR2 SVGAGI. This CDR3 is 14 amino acids long. Original handling: Estimates of nucleated cell counts were drawn from the amplification of reference gene primers. Sequencing used immunoSEQ multiplex PCR; TCRdb keeps in-frame clones, though not all of them. The DNA was the basis for D and trimming; V, J and clone size are from that table. The sample lists over 450,000 clones, 70% to 90% seen once, with 7.8% in the top ten. Enrollment of patients from Seattle took place during active infection, with longitudinal follow-up.

This clonotype originated in a woman between 50 and 59 years old with COVID-19, enrolled during active disease. The sequenced sample consisted of peripheral blood. The chain couples TRBV6-5 to TRBJ2-7, with TRBD1 matching 7 bases. CDR3 region: CASRTRQGPYEQYF. CDR3 sequence (DNA): TGTGCCAGCAGAACCCGACAGGGACCCTACGAGCAGTACTTC.